The T cell receptor beta chain under discussion was sequenced for a study of blood T cell repertoires in COVID-19. Worth noting for this clone: Other DNA sequences within the sample encode an identical CDR3.

V shed 4 bases and J 4 bases; nucleotides not matched to a gene: 6. The CDR3 has 14 amino acids. From germline, CDR1 is SGHRS and CDR2 YFSETQ. Per the original data handling: The assay estimated nucleated cells by amplifying reference gene primers. Profiling relied on immunoSEQ multiplex PCR, and the TCRdb table lists in-frame clones only, not all of them. V, J and clone size are those of that table, while D and trimming were read from the DNA. In the table there are a few hundred thousand clones, 80% to 85% of which are singletons. Sequencing used peripheral blood. The gene calls are TRBV5-1 and TRBJ1-2; 8 nucleotides align to TRBD1. The TCR originated in a woman between 40 and 55 years old who had recovered from COVID-19. The CDR3 spells CASSPGQGIYGYTF. The CDR3, as DNA: TGCGCCAGCAGCCCAGGACAGGGAATCTATGGCTACACCTTC.